The 22 T cell receptor beta chains below all came from one sample that was sequenced in a study of blood T cell repertoires in COVID-19. Sequenced by immunoSEQ multiplex PCR; TCRdb stores in-frame clones only, minus some. The sample consists of 15,000 to 20,000 clones, about 90% of them appearing once. Sample: peripheral blood. These receptors came from a human donor with active COVID-19. The donor label of this sample is uncertain.

V is TRBV19 and J is TRBJ2-5, with 9 positions matching TRBD2. Germline loops: CDR1 LNHDA, CDR2 SQIVND (reference sequence). Trimming took 3 bases from V and 3 from J; bases not matched to a gene: 2. The length of the CDR3 is 14 residues. The CDR3 DNA follows: TGTGCCAGTAGTATGGTAGCGGGAGAAGAGACCCAGTACTTC. Its protein is CASSMVAGEETQYF. The complete variable domain, with remaining parts taken from reference TRBV19 and TRBJ2-5, reads DGGITQSPKYLFRKEGQNVTLSCEQNLNHDAMYWYRQDPGQGLRLIYYSQIVNDFQKGDIAEGYSVSREKKESFPLTVTSAQKNPTAFYLCASSMVAGEETQYFGPGTRLLVL.

The chain combines TRBV15 with TRBJ2-7; 8 bases align to TRBD2. V trimming: 0 bases; J trimming: 2 bases; junction bases outside the gene matches: 6. Germline CDR1 is LNHNV and CDR2 is YYDKDF (reference sequence). The CDR3 totals 16 residues. CDR3 in DNA: TGTGCCACCAGCAGAGAACCTAGCGGGCGAACCTACGAGCAGTACTTC. Translation: CATSREPSGRTYEQYF.

V is TRBV21-1 and J is TRBJ1-1; TRBD1 reflects the table's D call only, with no check against the DNA. TRBV21-1 is labeled a pseudogene. CDR3 size: 12 residues. The CDR3 here is CASSKSYTEAFF. The CDR3 nucleotides read TGTGCCAGCAGCAAAAGTTACACCGAAGCTTTCTTT.

The chain joins TRBV7-3 to TRBJ1-2, with 12 positions matching TRBD1. With 2 bases clipped from V and 2 bases from J, the junction kept 3 bases outside the gene matches. Looked up from germline, CDR1 is SGHTA and CDR2 is FQGTGA. The CDR3 has 16 amino acids. CDR3: CASSLDGTGGNYGYTF. The CDR3 nucleotides read TGTGCCAGCAGCTTAGACGGGACAGGGGGCAACTATGGCTACACCTTC.

The chain carries TRBV5-6 and TRBJ2-5; TRBD2 aligns across 12 bases. The trim removed 2 bases at V and 1 base at J, leaving 3 bases unmatched. The germline CDR1 and CDR2 sequences are SGHDT and YYEEEE. The CDR3 is made up of 16 amino acids. The CDR3 nucleotides are TGTGCCAGCAGCTTTGGGACTAGCGGGTTCCAAGAGACCCAGTACTTC. It translates to CASSFGTSGFQETQYF.

The V gene is TRBV4-1, the J gene TRBJ2-7; D is ambiguous. The CDR3 has 16 residues. Germline V CDR1 and CDR2: MGHRA, YSYEKL. The V gene lost 0 bases and the J gene lost 3 bases, with 15 bases spanning the gap. The CDR3 protein is CASSQDQSRRGYEQYF. Written as DNA, the CDR3 is TGCGCCAGCAGCCAAGATCAAAGTCGGCGCGGCTACGAGCAGTACTTC.

Only one count was recorded for this clone. The chain combines TRBV30 with TRBJ2-7, with D perhaps TRBD2 (5 bases). Trimming took 5 bases from V and 3 from J, leaving 11 bases between them. CDR1 is GTSNPN, CDR2 SVGIG, per germline (reference sequence). The CDR3 contains 12 residues. The CDR3 reads CAWYDGDYEQYF. Here the CDR3 DNA reads TGTGCCTGGTACGACGGGGACTACGAGCAGTACTTC.

V and J are TRBV5-1 and TRBJ2-1; 8 nucleotides line up with TRBD1. Trimming removed 4 bases from V and 3 bases from J; junction bases left unmatched: 0. CDR1 and CDR2 (germline): SGHRS, YFSETQ. This CDR3 is 13 amino acids long. This chain's CDR3 is CASSGTGYNEQFF. In DNA, the CDR3 is TGCGCCAGCAGCGGGACAGGCTACAATGAGCAGTTCTTC.

This clone was counted once. The rearrangement links TRBV11-3 to TRBJ2-3; 9 bases map to TRBD2. Germline V CDR1 and CDR2: SGHNT, YENEEA. The CDR3 covers 17 residues. Unmatched junction bases numbered 4, after V lost 0 bases and J lost 0 bases. The CDR3 region is CASSLEASGTSTDTQYF. In DNA form, the CDR3 reads TGTGCCAGCAGCTTAGAAGCTAGCGGGACTAGCACAGATACGCAGTATTTT.

The chain uses TRBV11-3 and TRBJ2-3, with D unresolved. The CDR3 covers 14 residues. CDR1 and CDR2 (germline): SGHNT, YENEEA. V lost 2 bases and J 4 bases, leaving 10 bases between the germline ends. The CDR3 reads CASSLTRSSDTQYF. CDR3 sequence (DNA): TGTGCCAGCAGCTTAACCCGGAGTTCAGATACGCAGTATTTT.

CDR3 protein: CASRRQPSNEQYF. CDR3 coding DNA: TGTGCCAGCAGACGCCAACCGAGCAACGAGCAGTACTTC. This chain uses TRBV6-5 with TRBJ2-7, with D unresolved. V lost 6 bases to trimming and J lost 5 bases, with 14 bases between them. Germline CDR1 MNHEY, CDR2 SVGAGI. The length of the CDR3 is 13 residues.

J is TRBJ2-3 and V is TRBV5-6; 9 bases match TRBD2. The germline gives CDR1 SGHDT, CDR2 YYEEEE. CDR3 length: 15 amino acids. With V trimmed by 3 bases and J by 3 bases, 5 bases remained unmatched. CDR3 loop: CASSSEAGGTDTQYF. In nucleotides, the CDR3 is TGTGCCAGCAGCTCCGAAGCGGGAGGAACAGATACGCAGTATTTT.

The chain couples TRBV28 to TRBJ1-1; TRBD1 matches at 7 bases. The CDR3 loop spans 16 amino acids. Germline V gene sequence: CDR1 MDHEN, CDR2 SYDVKM. V shed 5 bases and J 6 bases; nucleotides not matched to a gene: 15. The CDR3 DNA reads TGTGCCAGCAGTGAGGTTGACAGGGTCCGGTTTGCTGAAGCTTTCTTT. Protein sequence: CASSEVDRVRFAEAFF.

The chain couples TRBV3-1 (or the pseudogene TRBV3-2) to TRBJ2-7; D possibly corresponds to TRBD2 (6 bases). Germline V CDR1 and CDR2: LGHDT, YNNKEL (reference sequence). V was cut by 0 bases and J by 5 bases, with 17 bases left in between. The CDR3 is 16 residues long. The CDR3 nucleotides read TGTGCCAGCAGCCAAGATGCTAATCCGGGGGACGACGAGCAGTACTTC. Its protein is CASSQDANPGDDEQYF.

The chain is built from TRBV4-3 and TRBJ2-3; the D is unclear. Trimming left V 1 base short and J 3 bases short, with 5 bases between. Germline values: CDR1 LGHNA, CDR2 YSLEER. The CDR3 contains 13 residues. DNA of the CDR3: TGCGCCAGCAGCCAAGGAGAGACAGATACGCAGTATTTT. Amino acid sequence: CASSQGETDTQYF.

The chain employs TRBV11-3 and TRBJ2-3, with a tentative D call TRBD1 (5 bases). The CDR3 extends over 14 amino acids. The germline CDR1 and CDR2 sequences are SGHNT and YENEEA. V was cut by 5 bases and J by 2 bases, with 11 bases left in between. The CDR3 sequence is CASSPGASTDTQYF. CDR3 nucleotides: TGTGCCAGCAGCCCTGGGGCCTCCACAGATACGCAGTATTTT.

The gene calls are TRBV2 and TRBJ1-5; the D gene is possibly TRBD1 (5 bases). Looked up from germline, CDR1 is SNHLY and CDR2 is FYNNEI. This CDR3 has 13 residues. V was cut by 8 bases and J by 4 bases, with 12 bases left in between. CDR3 coding DNA: TGTGCCAGCCAAAACCAGGGAAATCAGCCCCAGCATTTT. Protein: CASQNQGNQPQHF.

Comment on this clone: Other DNA sequences in the same sample also yield this CDR3. The J gene is TRBJ2-7, the V gene TRBV7-9, with a tentative D call TRBD2 (6 bases). The germline V gene encodes CDR1 SEHNR and CDR2 FQNEAQ (reference sequence). Trimming shortened V by 4 bases and J by 2 bases, and 6 bases separated the two germline ends. The CDR3 contains 12 residues. The CDR3 loop reads CASSSGAYEQYF. The DNA for the CDR3 is TGTGCCAGCAGCTCGGGGGCCTACGAGCAGTACTTC.

The chain is built from TRBV28 and TRBJ2-7; perhaps TRBD1 as D (5 bases). Germline loops: CDR1 MDHEN, CDR2 SYDVKM. The CDR3 runs 12 residues. V was cut by 0 bases and J by 7 bases, with 7 bases left in between. The CDR3 reads CASSLWGREQYF. DNA of the CDR3: TGTGCCAGCAGTTTATGGGGGCGGGAGCAGTACTTC.

The V and J genes are TRBV3-1 (or the pseudogene TRBV3-2) and TRBJ2-7; tentatively, D is TRBD2 (5 bases). Trimming left V 1 base short and J 6 bases short, with 13 bases between. Germline CDR1 and CDR2: LGHDT and YNNKEL (reference sequence). The CDR3 runs to 14 residues. CDR3 sequence reads: CASSQGRTLREQYF. The CDR3 DNA is TGTGCCAGCAGCCAAGGCCGGACTCTGCGCGAGCAGTACTTC.

Here the CDR3 DNA reads TGTGCCAGCAGTCTAGCGGGTTTCACAGATACGCAGTATTTT. Amino acid sequence: CASSLAGFTDTQYF. This rearrangement joins TRBV5-4 to TRBJ2-3; 8 positions match TRBD2. CDR1 and CDR2 (germline): SGHNT, YYREEE (reference sequence). The CDR3 is 14 residues long. With V trimmed by 5 bases and J by 2 bases, 4 bases remained unmatched.

CDR3 protein: CASGLLAGAYNEQFF. CDR3 coding DNA: TGTGCTAGTGGTCTCCTAGCGGGGGCCTACAATGAGCAGTTCTTC. The chain combines TRBV12-5 with TRBJ2-1; 10 bases map to TRBD2. Germline CDR1 reads LGHNT; CDR2 reads FRNRAP. J was trimmed by 2 bases and V by 5 bases; bases with no gene match: 3. The length of the CDR3 is 15 residues. Full variable domain (outside the CDR3, taken from reference TRBV12-5 and TRBJ2-1): DARVTQTPRHKVTEMGQEVTMRCQPILGHNTVFWYRQTMMQGLELLAYFRNRAPLDDSGMPKDRFSAEMPDATLATLKIQPSEPRDSAVYFCASGLLAGAYNEQFFGPGTRLTVL.